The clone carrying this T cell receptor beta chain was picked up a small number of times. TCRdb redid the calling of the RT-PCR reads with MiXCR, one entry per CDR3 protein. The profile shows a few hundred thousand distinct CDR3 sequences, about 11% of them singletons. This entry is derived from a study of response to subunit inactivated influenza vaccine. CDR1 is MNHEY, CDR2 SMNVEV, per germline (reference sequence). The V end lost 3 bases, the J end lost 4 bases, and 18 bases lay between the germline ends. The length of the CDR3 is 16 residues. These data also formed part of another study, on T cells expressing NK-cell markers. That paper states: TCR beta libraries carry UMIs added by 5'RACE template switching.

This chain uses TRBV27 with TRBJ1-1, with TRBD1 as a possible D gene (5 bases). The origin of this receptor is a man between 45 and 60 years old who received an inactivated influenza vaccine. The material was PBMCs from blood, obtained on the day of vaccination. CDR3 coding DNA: TGTGCCAGCAGTTTGCTCGGGGGTGGTATGGGCACTGAAGCTTTCTTT. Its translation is CASSLLGGGMGTEAFF.